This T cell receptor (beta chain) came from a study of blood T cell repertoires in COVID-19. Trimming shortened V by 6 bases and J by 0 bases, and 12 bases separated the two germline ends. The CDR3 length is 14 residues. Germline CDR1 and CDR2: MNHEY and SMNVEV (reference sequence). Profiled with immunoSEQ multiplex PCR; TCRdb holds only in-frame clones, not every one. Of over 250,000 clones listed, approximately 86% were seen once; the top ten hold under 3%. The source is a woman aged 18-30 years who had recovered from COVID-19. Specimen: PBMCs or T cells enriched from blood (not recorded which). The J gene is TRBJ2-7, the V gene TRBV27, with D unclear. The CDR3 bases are TGTGCCAGCAGCCTGGGCGTCAGCTCCTACGAGCAGTACTTC. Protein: CASSLGVSSYEQYF.